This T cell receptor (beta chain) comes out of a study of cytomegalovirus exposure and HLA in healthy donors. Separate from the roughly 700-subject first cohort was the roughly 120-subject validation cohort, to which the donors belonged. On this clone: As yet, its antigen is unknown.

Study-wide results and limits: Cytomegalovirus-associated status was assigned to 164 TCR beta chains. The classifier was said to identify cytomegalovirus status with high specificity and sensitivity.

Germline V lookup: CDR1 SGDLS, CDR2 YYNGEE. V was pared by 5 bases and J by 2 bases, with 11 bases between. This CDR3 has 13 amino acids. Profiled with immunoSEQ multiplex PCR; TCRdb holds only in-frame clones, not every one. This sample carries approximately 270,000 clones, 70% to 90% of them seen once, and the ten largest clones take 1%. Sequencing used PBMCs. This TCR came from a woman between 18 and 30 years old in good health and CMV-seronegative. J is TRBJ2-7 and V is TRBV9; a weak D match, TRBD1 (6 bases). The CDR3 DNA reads TGTGCCAGCAGTGGGACAAACACCTACGAGCAGTACTTC. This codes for CASSGTNTYEQYF.